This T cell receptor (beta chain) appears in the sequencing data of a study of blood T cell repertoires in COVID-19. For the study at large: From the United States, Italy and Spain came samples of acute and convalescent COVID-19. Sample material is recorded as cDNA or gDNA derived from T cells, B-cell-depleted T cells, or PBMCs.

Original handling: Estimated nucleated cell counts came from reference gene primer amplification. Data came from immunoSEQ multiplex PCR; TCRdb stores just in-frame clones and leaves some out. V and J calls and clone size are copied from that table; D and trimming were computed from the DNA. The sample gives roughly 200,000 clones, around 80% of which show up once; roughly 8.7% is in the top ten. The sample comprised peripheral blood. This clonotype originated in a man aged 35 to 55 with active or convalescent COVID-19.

In nucleotides, the CDR3 is TGCAGCGTTGAAGATTGGGTCAGCGATGGCTACACCTTC. Translating it yields CSVEDWVSDGYTF. The chain links TRBV29-1 to TRBJ1-2, with unresolved D. The CDR3 is 13 residues long. Germline V lookup: CDR1 SQVTM, CDR2 ANQGSEA. Trimming took 0 bases from V and 6 from J, leaving 11 bases between them.